Shown below are 14 T cell receptor beta chains from a single sample sequenced in a study of blood T cell repertoires in COVID-19 (dated by TCRdb to the early 2020s). Library method: the immunoSEQ multiplex PCR assay. TCRdb obtained this table from immuneACCESS and retained in-frame rearrangements with V and J assigned. These tables miss some clones; where compared with another copy, unresolved V genes account for less than half of the shortfall, and the remainder is unexplained. This sample gives approximately 170,000 clones in total; 84% of them show up just once. Of the sample, 2.5% to 3% is held by the ten largest clones. The sequenced sample was peripheral blood. The receptors stem from a woman older than 75 with COVID-19, enrolled during active disease.

V is TRBV6-1 and J is TRBJ1-2, with 8 bases fitting TRBD1. CDR1 is MNHNS, CDR2 SASEGT, per germline. The CDR3 contains 14 residues. J lost 4 bases, V lost 0 bases, and 1 base had no gene match. Here the CDR3 reads CASSEATGAYGYTF. As DNA, the CDR3 is TGTGCCAGCAGTGAAGCGACAGGGGCCTATGGCTACACCTTC.

The chain combines TRBV30 with TRBJ1-3, with no clear D. This CDR3 has 14 residues. The ends were cut back, 1 base at V and 0 bases at J, with 7 bases in the middle. Germline V CDR1 and CDR2: GTSNPN, SVGIG (reference sequence). The CDR3 sequence: CAWSGIGSGNTIYF. In DNA, the CDR3 is TGTGCCTGGAGTGGCATCGGCTCTGGAAACACCATATATTTT.

The genes are TRBV9 and TRBJ1-1; D is undetermined. V lost 4 bases and J lost 6, with 16 bases in between. Germline CDR1 reads SGDLS; CDR2 reads YYNGEE. The CDR3 totals 14 residues. The CDR3 reads CASSPLGGEPEAFF. In DNA form, the CDR3 reads TGTGCCAGCAGCCCCCTGGGTGGGGAGCCTGAAGCTTTCTTT.

V usage is TRBV6-1 and J usage is TRBJ2-5; 14 bases fit TRBD2. This CDR3 comprises 17 residues. Germline values: CDR1 MNHNS, CDR2 SASEGT. J was trimmed by 5 bases and V by 4 bases; bases with no gene match: 9. CDR3 sequence reads: CASSANRLAGGKETQYF. The CDR3 region has the DNA TGTGCCAGCAGTGCCAATCGACTAGCGGGAGGGAAGGAGACCCAGTACTTC.

Here the CDR3 reads CASSPTSTDTQYF. The CDR3 DNA sequence: TGTGCCAGCAGCCCTACTAGCACAGATACGCAGTATTTT. The V gene is TRBV9, the J gene TRBJ2-3; no clear D. CDR1 SGDLS and CDR2 YYNGEE come from the germline V gene. The CDR3 extends over 13 amino acids. V was shortened by 4 bases and J by 0 bases, with 6 bases between the two germline ends.

The J gene is TRBJ1-5, the V gene TRBV7-8; D may be TRBD1 (5 bases). Germline lookup yields CDR1 SGHVS and CDR2 FQNEAQ. V was cut by 1 base and J by 0 bases, with 10 bases left in between. The CDR3 contains 16 residues. The CDR3 region is CASSLEGLYSNQPQHF. In DNA form, the CDR3 reads TGTGCCAGCAGCTTAGAGGGACTTTATAGCAATCAGCCCCAGCATTTT. Full variable domain (outside the CDR3, taken from reference TRBV7-8 and TRBJ1-5): GAGVSQSPRYKVAKRGQDVALRCDPISGHVSLFWYQQALGQGPEFLTYFQNEAQLDKSGLPSDRFFAERPEGSVSTLKIQRTQQEDSAVYLCASSLEGLYSNQPQHFGDGTRLSIL.

The chain recombines TRBV7-3 with TRBJ2-3; TRBD1 is a possible D gene (6 bases). CDR1 is SGHTA and CDR2 is FQGTGA in the germline V gene. This CDR3 has 16 amino acids. V was clipped by 6 bases and J by 4 bases, with 20 bases between them. The CDR3 loop reads CASSLTTGFGADTQYF. In DNA form, the CDR3 reads TGTGCCAGCAGTCTAACTACAGGGTTCGGGGCAGATACGCAGTATTTT.

To note about this clone: An end of the junction does not agree with germline; a read error may underlie this. The genes are TRBV7-2 and TRBJ2-3, with 9 bases fitting TRBD2. This CDR3 comprises 14 residues. Germline CDR1 and CDR2: SGHTA and FQGNSA. In nucleotides, the CDR3 is TGTGCCAGCAGCCTAGCGGGGCGCACAGATACGCAGTATTTT. Its protein product is CASSLAGRTDTQYF.

This sequence joins TRBV2 and TRBJ2-4, with 12 bases that match TRBD2. J was trimmed by 0 bases and V by 4 bases; bases with no gene match: 1. This CDR3 spans 16 amino acids. CDR1 and CDR2 (germline): SNHLY, FYNNEI. The CDR3 is CASSGLAGVAKNIQYF. The CDR3 coding sequence is TGTGCCAGCAGTGGACTAGCGGGGGTAGCCAAAAACATTCAGTACTTC.

The chain has TRBV20-1 and TRBJ2-5; the match to TRBD2 covers 9 bases. The V gene's germline CDR1 is DFQATT and CDR2 SNEGSKA (reference sequence). The CDR3 contains 15 residues. J gave up 5 bases and V 3 bases, and 10 bases lay outside the gene matches. CDR3 loop: CSASYLAGSGETQYF. CDR3 nucleotides: TGCAGTGCTAGTTATCTAGCGGGGAGCGGGGAGACCCAGTACTTC.

This chain links TRBV6-5 with TRBJ2-5, with D possibly TRBD2 on 5 matching bases. The V gene lost 6 bases and the J gene lost 0 bases, with 8 bases spanning the gap. The germline gives CDR1 MNHEY, CDR2 SVGAGI. The CDR3 covers 13 residues. CDR3 sequence reads: CASRRADQETQYF. The CDR3 DNA follows: TGTGCCAGCAGGAGAGCGGACCAAGAGACCCAGTACTTC.

This rearrangement joins TRBV30 to TRBJ2-2, with 11 bases matching TRBD2. The CDR3 loop spans 15 amino acids. Germline CDR1 and CDR2: GTSNPN and SVGIG (reference sequence). Unmatched junction bases numbered 6, after V lost 4 bases and J lost 5 bases. The CDR3 sequence: CAWKLAGVWTGELFF. The CDR3 DNA sequence: TGTGCCTGGAAACTAGCGGGGGTTTGGACCGGGGAGCTGTTTTTT.

The rearrangement links TRBV6-6 to TRBJ2-7, with TRBD2 matching over 11 bases. The ends lost 7 bases at V and 6 bases at J; junction bases unmatched: 14. The CDR3 runs 16 residues. CDR1 is MNHNY, CDR2 SVGAGI, per germline (reference sequence). CDR3 amino acids: CASIRRGLAEGREQYF. In DNA form, the CDR3 reads TGTGCCAGCATCAGACGGGGACTAGCGGAAGGGCGCGAGCAGTACTTC.

This clone was observed once. V is TRBV28 and J is TRBJ2-7; 8 bases are shared with TRBD1. This CDR3 comprises 20 residues. Germline assignment: CDR1 MDHEN and CDR2 SYDVKM. V trimming: 2 bases; J trimming: 1 base; junction bases outside the gene matches: 19. CDR3 region: CASSLRPGGRGRGLSYEQYF. CDR3 bases: TGTGCCAGCAGTTTACGGCCCGGGGGCAGGGGGCGCGGCCTTTCCTACGAGCAGTACTTC.